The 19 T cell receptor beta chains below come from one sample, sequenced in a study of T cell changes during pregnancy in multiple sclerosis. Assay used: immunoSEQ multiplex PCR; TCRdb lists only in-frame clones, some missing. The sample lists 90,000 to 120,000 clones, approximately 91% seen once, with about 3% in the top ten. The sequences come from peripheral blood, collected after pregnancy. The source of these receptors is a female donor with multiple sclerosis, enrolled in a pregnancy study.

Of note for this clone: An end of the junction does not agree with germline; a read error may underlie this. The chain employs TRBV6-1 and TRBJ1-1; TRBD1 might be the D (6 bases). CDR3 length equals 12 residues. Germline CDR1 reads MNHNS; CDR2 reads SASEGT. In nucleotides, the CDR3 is TGTGCCAGCAGTGAAGTCGGTCGGGACACCATCTTT. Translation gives CASSEVGRDTIF.

The CDR3 DNA reads as TGTGCCAGCAGTTTATTAACGGGGAACACTGAAGCTTTCTTT. This encodes CASSLLTGNTEAFF. The chain joins TRBV27 to TRBJ1-1, with D hard to call. The V end lost 1 base, the J end lost 1 base, and 7 bases lay between the germline ends. Germline assignment: CDR1 MNHEY and CDR2 SMNVEV (reference sequence). This CDR3 spans 14 amino acids.

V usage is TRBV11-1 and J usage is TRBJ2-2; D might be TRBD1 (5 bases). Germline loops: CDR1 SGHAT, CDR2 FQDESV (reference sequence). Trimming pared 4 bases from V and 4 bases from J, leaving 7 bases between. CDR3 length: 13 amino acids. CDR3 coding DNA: TGTGCCAGCAGCTCCAGGGCCACCGGGGAGCTGTTTTTT. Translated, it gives CASSSRATGELFF. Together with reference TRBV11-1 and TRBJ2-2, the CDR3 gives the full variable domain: EAEVAQSPRYKITEKSQAVAFWCDPISGHATLYWYRQILGQGPELLVQFQDESVVDDSQLPKDRFSAERLKGVDSTLKIQPAELGDSAMYLCASSSRATGELFFGEGSRLTVL.

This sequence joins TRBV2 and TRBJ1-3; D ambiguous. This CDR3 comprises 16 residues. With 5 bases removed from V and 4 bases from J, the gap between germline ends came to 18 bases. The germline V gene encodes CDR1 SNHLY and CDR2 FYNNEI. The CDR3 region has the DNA TGTGCCAGCAGTCTAAGTCGAACCGTCCCGGGAAACACCATATATTTT. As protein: CASSLSRTVPGNTIYF. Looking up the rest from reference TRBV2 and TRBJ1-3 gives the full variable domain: EPEVTQTPSHQVTQMGQEVILRCVPISNHLYFYWYRQILGQKVEFLVSFYNNEISEKSEIFDDQFSVERPDGSNFTLKIRSTKLEDSAMYFCASSLSRTVPGNTIYFGEGSWLTVV.

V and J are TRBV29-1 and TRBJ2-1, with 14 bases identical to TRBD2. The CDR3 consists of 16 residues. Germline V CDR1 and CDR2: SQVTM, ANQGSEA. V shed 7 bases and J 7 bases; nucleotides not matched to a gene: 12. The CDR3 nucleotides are TGCAGCGCCCCCCCGACTAGCGGGGGGGAGGGGAATGAGCAGTTCTTC. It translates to CSAPPTSGGEGNEQFF.

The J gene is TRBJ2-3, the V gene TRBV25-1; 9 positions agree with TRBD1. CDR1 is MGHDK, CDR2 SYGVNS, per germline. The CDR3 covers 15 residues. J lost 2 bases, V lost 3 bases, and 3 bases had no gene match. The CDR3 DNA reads TGTGCCAGCAGTGAGAGGACAGGGGTCACAGATACGCAGTATTTT. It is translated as CASSERTGVTDTQYF.

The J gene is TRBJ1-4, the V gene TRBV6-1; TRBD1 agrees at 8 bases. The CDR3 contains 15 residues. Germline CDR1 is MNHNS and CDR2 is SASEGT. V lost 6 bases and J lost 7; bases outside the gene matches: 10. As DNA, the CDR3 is TGTGCCAGCAGGCCTGACAGGGGAGGTCGTGAAAAACTGTTTTTT. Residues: CASRPDRGGREKLFF.

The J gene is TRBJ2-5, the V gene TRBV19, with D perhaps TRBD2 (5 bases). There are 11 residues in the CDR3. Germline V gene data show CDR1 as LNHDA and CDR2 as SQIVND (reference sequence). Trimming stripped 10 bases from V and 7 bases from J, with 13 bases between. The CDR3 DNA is TGTGCCACCGCCTCCGCGGGGACCCAGTACTTC. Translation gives CATASAGTQYF.

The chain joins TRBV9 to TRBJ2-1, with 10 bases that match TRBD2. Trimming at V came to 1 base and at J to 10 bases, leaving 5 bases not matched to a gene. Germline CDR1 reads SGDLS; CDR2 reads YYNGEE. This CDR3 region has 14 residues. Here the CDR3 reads CASSVSGGAEEQFF. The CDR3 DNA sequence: TGTGCCAGCAGCGTAAGCGGGGGGGCCGAGGAGCAGTTCTTC.

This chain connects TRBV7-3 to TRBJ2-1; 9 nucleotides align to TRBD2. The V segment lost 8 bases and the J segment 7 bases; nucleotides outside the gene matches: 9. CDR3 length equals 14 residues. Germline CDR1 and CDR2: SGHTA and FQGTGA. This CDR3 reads CASGKAGGPNEQFF. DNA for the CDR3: TGTGCCAGCGGTAAAGCGGGGGGTCCTAATGAGCAGTTCTTC.

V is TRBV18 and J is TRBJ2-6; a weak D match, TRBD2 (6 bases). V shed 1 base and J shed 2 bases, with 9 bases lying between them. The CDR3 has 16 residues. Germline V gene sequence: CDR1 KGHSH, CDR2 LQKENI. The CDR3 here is CASSPLGGTGANVLTF. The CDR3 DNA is TGTGCCAGCTCACCACTGGGGGGTACTGGGGCCAACGTCCTGACTTTC.

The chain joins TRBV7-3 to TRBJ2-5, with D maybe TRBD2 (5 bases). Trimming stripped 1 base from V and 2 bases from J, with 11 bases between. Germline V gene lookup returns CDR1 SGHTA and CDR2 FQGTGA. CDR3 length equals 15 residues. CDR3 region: CASSLSARTQETQYF. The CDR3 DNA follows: TGTGCCAGCAGCTTAAGTGCGCGGACTCAAGAGACCCAGTACTTC.

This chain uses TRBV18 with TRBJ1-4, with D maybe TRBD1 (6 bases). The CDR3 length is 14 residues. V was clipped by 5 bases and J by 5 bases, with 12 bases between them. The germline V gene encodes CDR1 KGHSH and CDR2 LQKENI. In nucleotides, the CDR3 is TGTGCCAGCTCATTAGGGGGACGGAATGAAAAACTGTTTTTT. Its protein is CASSLGGRNEKLFF.

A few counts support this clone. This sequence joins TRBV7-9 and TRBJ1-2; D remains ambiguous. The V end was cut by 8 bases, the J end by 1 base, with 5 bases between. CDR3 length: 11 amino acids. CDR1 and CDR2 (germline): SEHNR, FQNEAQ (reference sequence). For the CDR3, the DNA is TGTGCCAGCTCATTTAACTATGGCTACACCTTC. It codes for CASSFNYGYTF.

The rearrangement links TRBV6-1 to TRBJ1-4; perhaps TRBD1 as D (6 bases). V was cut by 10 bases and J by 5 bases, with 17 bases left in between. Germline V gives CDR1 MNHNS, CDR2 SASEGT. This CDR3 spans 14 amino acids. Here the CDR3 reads CATRTDRLNEKLFF. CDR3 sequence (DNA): TGTGCCACTCGAACTGACAGGCTGAATGAAAAACTGTTTTTT.

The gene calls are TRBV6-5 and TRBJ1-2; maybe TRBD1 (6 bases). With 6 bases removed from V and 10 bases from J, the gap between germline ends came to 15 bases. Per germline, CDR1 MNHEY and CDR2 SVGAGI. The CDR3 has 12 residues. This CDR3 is CASSPGDSFYTF. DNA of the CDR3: TGTGCCAGCAGCCCAGGGGATTCATTCTACACCTTC.

CDR3 region: CASSFRGSSNYGYTF. The CDR3 coding sequence is TGTGCCAGCAGCTTCAGGGGGTCCTCTAACTATGGCTACACCTTC. The V and J genes are TRBV7-3 and TRBJ1-2; 7 nucleotides match TRBD1. CDR1 and CDR2 from the germline V gene are SGHTA and FQGTGA. J gave up 0 bases and V 3 bases, and 4 bases lay outside the gene matches. The CDR3 totals 15 residues.

The CDR3 loop is CASSLENPGSGSPLHF. DNA for the CDR3: TGCGCCAGCAGCTTGGAGAACCCGGGGTCAGGATCACCCCTCCACTTT. The chain carries TRBV5-1 and TRBJ1-6; D ambiguous. Germline values: CDR1 SGHRS, CDR2 YFSETQ. V was cut by 0 bases and J by 10 bases, with 17 bases left in between. This CDR3 has 16 residues.

The DNA for the CDR3 is TGTGCCAGTAGCTCACTAGCGTTTACCTACAATGAGCAGTTCTTC. Protein product: CASSSLAFTYNEQFF. This rearrangement joins TRBV19 to TRBJ2-1; 7 bases line up with TRBD2. Trimming removed 6 bases from V and 2 bases from J; junction bases left unmatched: 7. There are 15 residues in the CDR3. CDR1 and CDR2 (germline): LNHDA, SQIVND (reference sequence).